Listed here are 13 T cell receptor beta chains from one sample, sequenced in a study of T cell changes during pregnancy in multiple sclerosis. TCRdb's table, derived via immunoSEQ multiplex PCR, lists solely in-frame clones and lacks some. Here the sample spans roughly 38,000 clones, 92% being singletons. The sample in question was CD8+ T cells from peripheral blood mononuclear cells, obtained before pregnancy. Receptor source: a female donor with multiple sclerosis, enrolled in a pregnancy study.

The chain recombines TRBV5-4 with TRBJ1-2; D is unresolved. The CDR3 is made up of 12 amino acids. Trimming took 0 bases from V and 7 from J, leaving 7 bases between them. Looked up from germline, CDR1 is SGHNT and CDR2 is YYREEE (reference sequence). CDR3 loop: CASSLGVAGYTF. The CDR3 nucleotides are TGTGCCAGCAGCTTGGGGGTAGCTGGCTACACCTTC.

The chain uses TRBV19 and TRBJ2-1; 9 positions agree with TRBD1. Unmatched junction bases numbered 12, after V lost 3 bases and J lost 6 bases. The CDR3 is 17 amino acids. Germline CDR1 reads LNHDA; CDR2 reads SQIVND (reference sequence). The CDR3 bases are TGTGCCAGTAGTATTGGGGAGGGGACAGGGTATATCAATGAGCAGTTCTTC. Translating gives CASSIGEGTGYINEQFF. Filled out from reference TRBV19 and TRBJ2-1, the complete variable domain reads DGGITQSPKYLFRKEGQNVTLSCEQNLNHDAMYWYRQDPGQGLRLIYYSQIVNDFQKGDIAEGYSVSREKKESFPLTVTSAQKNPTAFYLCASSIGEGTGYINEQFFGPGTRLTVL.

The chain combines TRBV5-1 with TRBJ2-2; 14 positions match TRBD2. After removal of 0 bases from V and 7 bases from J, the junction contained 11 bases not matched to a gene. This CDR3 is built from 19 residues. Germline CDR1 and CDR2: SGHRS and YFSETQ. CDR3 in amino acids: CASSLAAPGLAGVDGELFF. As DNA, the CDR3 is TGCGCCAGCAGCTTGGCCGCACCGGGACTAGCGGGAGTGGACGGGGAGCTGTTTTTT.

This rearrangement joins TRBV28 to TRBJ2-5; TRBD1 matches 10 bases. This CDR3 is built from 20 residues. The germline V gene has CDR1 MDHEN and CDR2 SYDVKM. V lost 2 bases to trimming and J lost 1 base; unmatched junction nucleotides: 16. As DNA, the CDR3 is TGTGCCAGCAGTTTACCCGGGACAGGGGTCCCAATACCGCCCCAAGAGACCCAGTACTTC. It specifies CASSLPGTGVPIPPQETQYF.

This chain links TRBV7-9 with TRBJ1-2; 8 nucleotides agree with TRBD1. The CDR3 covers 15 residues. J was trimmed by 8 bases and V by 5 bases; bases with no gene match: 13. Germline CDR1 SEHNR, CDR2 FQNEAQ (reference sequence). The chain's CDR3 is CASSPIGQGVKGYTF. In nucleotides, the CDR3 is TGTGCCAGCAGCCCTATCGGACAGGGAGTTAAAGGCTACACCTTC.

The chain joins TRBV27 to TRBJ2-1; 7 nucleotides agree with TRBD2. Germline V gene sequence: CDR1 MNHEY, CDR2 SMNVEV (reference sequence). The CDR3 length is 15 residues. Unmatched junction bases numbered 8, after V lost 2 bases and J lost 7 bases. CDR3 in DNA: TGTGCCAGCAGTTTAGCGGGAGCCGGACGGAATGAGCAGTTCTTC. It is translated as CASSLAGAGRNEQFF.

V and J are TRBV4-1 and TRBJ2-2; 15 bases are shared with TRBD2. The germline CDR1 and CDR2 sequences are MGHRA and YSYEKL. This CDR3 spans 15 amino acids. With 5 bases clipped from V and 6 bases from J, the junction kept 1 base outside the gene matches. CDR3 sequence reads: CASSWTSGGAGELFF. The CDR3 bases are TGCGCCAGCAGCTGGACTAGCGGGGGGGCCGGGGAGCTGTTTTTT.

The CDR3 here is CSALAEAFF. The CDR3 coding sequence is TGCAGCGCATTGGCCGAAGCTTTCTTT. The rearrangement joins TRBV20-1 to TRBJ1-1; unclear D gene. The CDR3 loop spans 9 amino acids. Looked up from germline, CDR1 is DFQATT and CDR2 is SNEGSKA (reference sequence).

The gene calls are TRBV18 and TRBJ2-1; 9 nucleotides line up with TRBD2. The V segment lost 0 bases and the J segment 7 bases; nucleotides outside the gene matches: 7. CDR1 is KGHSH, CDR2 LQKENI, per germline. The CDR3 contains 16 residues. Here the CDR3 reads CASSPPVAGARNEQFF. CDR3 nucleotide sequence: TGTGCCAGCTCACCACCTGTAGCGGGAGCGAGGAATGAGCAGTTCTTC.

J is TRBJ1-1 and V is TRBV25-1; no reliable D call. Trimming took off 6 bases at V and 0 bases at J, with 5 bases between the two ends. Germline V gene lookup returns CDR1 MGHDK and CDR2 SYGVNS. This CDR3 is 12 amino acids long. The CDR3 sequence is CASRAMNTEAFF. Written as DNA, the CDR3 is TGTGCCAGCAGAGCAATGAACACTGAAGCTTTCTTT. Full variable domain (outside the CDR3, taken from reference TRBV25-1 and TRBJ1-1): EADIYQTPRYLVIGTGKKITLECSQTMGHDKMYWYQQDPGMELHLIHYSYGVNSTEKGDLSSESTVSRIRTEHFPLTLESARPSHTSQYLCASRAMNTEAFFGQGTRLTVV.

The chain uses TRBV5-8 and TRBJ1-4, with 7 bases aligning to TRBD1. V gave up 4 bases and J gave up 8 bases; unmatched junction bases: 11. From germline, CDR1 is SGHTS and CDR2 YDEGEE. CDR3 size: 15 residues. This chain's CDR3 is CASSPTTGPREKLFF. The CDR3 nucleotides read TGTGCCAGCAGCCCTACGACAGGGCCGAGAGAAAAACTGTTTTTT.

The CDR3 DNA follows: TGTGCCAGCAGCTCTTCGACTAGCTCCTACAATGAGCAGTTCTTC. It yields the protein CASSSSTSSYNEQFF. The chain uses TRBV7-9 and TRBJ2-1; TRBD2 might be the D (6 bases). The CDR3 has 15 amino acids. Trimming took 4 bases from V and 0 from J, leaving 10 bases between them. Per germline, CDR1 SEHNR and CDR2 FQNEAQ (reference sequence).

The genes are TRBV27 and TRBJ2-5, with TRBD1 identical over 11 bases. V was pared by 6 bases and J by 5 bases, with 17 bases of the junction left unmatched. Germline CDR1 is MNHEY and CDR2 is SMNVEV (reference sequence). This CDR3 is built from 18 residues. Here the CDR3 DNA reads TGTGCCAGCAGCCGCAGGACAGGGGGCGATGCAGGGTCGGAGACCCAGTACTTC. Residues: CASSRRTGGDAGSETQYF.